The entry below describes one T cell receptor beta chain. What it recognizes is unknown. The data stem from a study of shared clonotypes between healthy human individuals. Study-wide results and caveats: Sampling covered nothing but blood. Tissue TCR repertoires likely differ from those found in blood.

The V end was cut by 6 bases, the J end by 1 base, with 13 bases between. CDR3 size: 15 residues. Germline CDR1 MNHEY, CDR2 SVGAGI. Data came from immunoSEQ multiplex PCR; TCRdb stores just in-frame clones and leaves some out. The table lists about 770,000 clones, roughly 72% of them singletons. This TCR was sampled from a woman aged 25 to 39 in good health. V gene TRBV6-5 combines with J gene TRBJ1-5; no firm D call. Source material: memory CD4+ T cells sorted from blood. Subset denoted: CD45RA-negative fraction. Here the CDR3 reads CASRSDGGSNQPQHF. CDR3 nucleotides: TGTGCCAGCAGAAGTGACGGAGGGAGCAATCAGCCCCAGCATTTT.